This T cell receptor (beta chain) emerged from a study of control samples from healthy donors and cancer patients. Germline V lookup: CDR1 LNHDA, CDR2 SQIVND (reference sequence). Trimming took 5 bases from V and 7 from J, leaving 24 bases between them. The CDR3 has 17 residues. The protocol was immunoSEQ multiplex PCR, while the TCRdb copy is restricted to in-frame clones and leaves out a portion. The table has about 160,000 clones, over 85% seen once. This clone showed up just once. The material sequenced was blood. J is TRBJ1-3 and V is TRBV19; maybe TRBD1 (5 bases). This TCR came from a man aged 30 to 39 in good health. The chain's CDR3 is CASSSTEGRAVVNTIYF. The CDR3 bases are TGTGCCAGTAGTTCCACGGAGGGCAGGGCTGTAGTGAACACCATATATTTT.